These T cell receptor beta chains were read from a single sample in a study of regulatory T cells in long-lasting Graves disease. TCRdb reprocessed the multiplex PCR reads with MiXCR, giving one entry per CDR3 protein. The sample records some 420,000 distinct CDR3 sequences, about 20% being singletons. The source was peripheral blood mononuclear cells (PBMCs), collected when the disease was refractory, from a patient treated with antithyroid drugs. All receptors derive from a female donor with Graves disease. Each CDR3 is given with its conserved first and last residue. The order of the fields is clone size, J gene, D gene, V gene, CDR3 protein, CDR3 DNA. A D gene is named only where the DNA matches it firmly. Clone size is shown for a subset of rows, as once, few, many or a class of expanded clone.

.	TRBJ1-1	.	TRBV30	CAWGRLNTEAFF	TGTGCCTGGGGAAGATTGAACACTGAAGCTTTCTTT
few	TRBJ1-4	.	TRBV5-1	CASRSRSGNLREEKLFF	TGCGCCAGCAGATCTCGGTCCGGGAATCTTCGAGAGGAAAAACTGTTTTTT
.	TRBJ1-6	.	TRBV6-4	CASSPPIENSPLHF	TGTGCCAGCAGTCCCCCCATTGAGAATTCACCCCTCCACTTT
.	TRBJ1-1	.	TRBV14	CASSLTGDGAEAFF	TGTGCCAGCAGCCTTACGGGGGATGGAGCTGAAGCTTTCTTT
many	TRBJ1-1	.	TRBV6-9	CASRNTEAFF	TGTGCCAGCAGAAACACTGAAGCTTTCTTT
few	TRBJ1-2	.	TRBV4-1	CASSPTLDPGYGYTF	TGCGCCAGCAGCCCCACTTTGGACCCCGGGTATGGCTACACCTTC
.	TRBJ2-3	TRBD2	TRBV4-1	CASSQVTSGGTLTDTQYF	TGCGCCAGCAGCCAAGTTACTAGCGGGGGGACGCTCACAGATACGCAGTATTTT
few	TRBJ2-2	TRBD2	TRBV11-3	CASSSPTSGSRNTGELFF	TGTGCCAGCAGCTCACCGACTAGCGGGAGCAGAAACACCGGGGAGCTGTTTTTT
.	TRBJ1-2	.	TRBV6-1	CAISESVRIANYGYTF	TGTGCCATCAGTGAGTCAGTAAGAATAGCTAACTATGGCTACACCTTC
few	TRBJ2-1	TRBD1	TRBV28	CASTNTGTAYNEQFF	TGTGCCAGCACCAATACCGGGACAGCTTACAATGAGCAGTTCTTC
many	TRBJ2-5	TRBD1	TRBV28	CASRLNNRDRGLSQETQYF	TGTGCCAGCAGACTAAATAACCGGGACAGGGGGCTGTCACAAGAGACCCAGTACTTC
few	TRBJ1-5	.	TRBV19	CASRAGTSRISNQPQHF	TGTGCCAGTAGAGCCGGGACATCCCGAATTAGCAATCAGCCCCAGCATTTT
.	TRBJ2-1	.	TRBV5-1	CASSLWGGAYDEQFF	TGCGCCAGCAGCTTGTGGGGGGGGGCCTACGATGAGCAGTTCTTC
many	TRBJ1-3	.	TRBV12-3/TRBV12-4	CASSLGQNSGNTIYF	TGTGCCAGCAGTTTAGGACAGAACTCTGGAAACACCATATATTTT
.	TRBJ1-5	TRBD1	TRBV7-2	CASSLTGTQPQHF	TGTGCCAGCAGTTTGACAGGGACTCAGCCCCAGCATTTT
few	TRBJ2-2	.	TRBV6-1	CASSWLLGASTGELFF	TGTGCCAGCAGTTGGCTCTTAGGGGCCTCCACCGGGGAGCTGTTTTTT
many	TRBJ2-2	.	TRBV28	CATLSRNTGELFF	TGTGCCACCCTATCCAGGAACACCGGGGAGCTGTTTTTT
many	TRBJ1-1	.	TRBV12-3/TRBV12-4	CASSLASPETEAFF	TGTGCCAGCAGTTTAGCCTCCCCGGAGACTGAAGCTTTCTTT
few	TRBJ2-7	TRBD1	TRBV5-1	CASSRGTGDLYEQYF	TGCGCCAGCAGCCGGGGGACAGGGGATCTGTACGAGCAGTACTTC
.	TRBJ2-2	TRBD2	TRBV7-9	CASSLSSGRAFSGELFF	TGTGCCAGCAGCTTATCAAGCGGGAGGGCCTTTTCCGGGGAGCTGTTTTTT
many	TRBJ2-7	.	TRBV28	CASSFSRGGEQYF	TGTGCCAGCAGTTTCTCCAGGGGAGGGGAGCAGTACTTC
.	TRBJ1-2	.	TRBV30	CAWSSPTAENYGYTF	TGTGCCTGGAGCTCACCCACAGCGGAGAACTATGGCTACACCTTC